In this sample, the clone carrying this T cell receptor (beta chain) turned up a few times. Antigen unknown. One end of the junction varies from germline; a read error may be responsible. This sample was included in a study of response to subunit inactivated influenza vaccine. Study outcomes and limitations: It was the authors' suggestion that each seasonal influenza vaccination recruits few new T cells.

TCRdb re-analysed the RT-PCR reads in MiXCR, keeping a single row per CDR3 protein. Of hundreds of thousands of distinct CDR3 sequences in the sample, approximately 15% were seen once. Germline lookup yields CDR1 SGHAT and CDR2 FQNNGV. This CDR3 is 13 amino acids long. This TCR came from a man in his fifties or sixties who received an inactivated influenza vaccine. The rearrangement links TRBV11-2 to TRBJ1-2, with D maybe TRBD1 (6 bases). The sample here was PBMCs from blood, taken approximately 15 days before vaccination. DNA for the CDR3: TGTGCCAGCACAAAGGCAGGGGTCTATAGCTACACCTTC. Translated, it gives CASTKAGVYSYTF. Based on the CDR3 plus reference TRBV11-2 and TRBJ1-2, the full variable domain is EAGVAQSPRYKIIEKRQSVAFWCNPISGHATLYWYQQILGQGPKLLIQFQNNGVVDDSQLPKDRFSAERLKGVDSTLKIQPAKLEDSAVYLCASTKAGVYSYTFGSGTRLTVV.